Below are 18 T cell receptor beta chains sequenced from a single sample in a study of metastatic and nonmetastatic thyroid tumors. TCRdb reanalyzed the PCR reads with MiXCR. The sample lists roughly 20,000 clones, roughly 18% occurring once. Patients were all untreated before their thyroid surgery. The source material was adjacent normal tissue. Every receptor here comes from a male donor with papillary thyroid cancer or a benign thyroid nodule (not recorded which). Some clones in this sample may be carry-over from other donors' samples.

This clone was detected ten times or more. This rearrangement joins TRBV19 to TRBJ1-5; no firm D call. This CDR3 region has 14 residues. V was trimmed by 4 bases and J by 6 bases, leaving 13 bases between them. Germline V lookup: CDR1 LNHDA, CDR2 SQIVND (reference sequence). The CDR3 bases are TGTGCCAGTAGTAAGGACGGCTTGGGTCAGCCCCAGCATTTT. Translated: CASSKDGLGQPQHF.

This CDR3 reads CASSLAGGTGELFF. The CDR3 DNA reads as TGTGCCAGCAGCCTAGCGGGCGGCACCGGGGAGCTGTTTTTT. The chain employs TRBV3-1 and TRBJ2-2; 7 bases line up with TRBD2. Germline assignment: CDR1 LGHDT and CDR2 YNNKEL (reference sequence). V was clipped by 4 bases and J by 4 bases; unmatched bases: 3. The CDR3 length is 14 residues.

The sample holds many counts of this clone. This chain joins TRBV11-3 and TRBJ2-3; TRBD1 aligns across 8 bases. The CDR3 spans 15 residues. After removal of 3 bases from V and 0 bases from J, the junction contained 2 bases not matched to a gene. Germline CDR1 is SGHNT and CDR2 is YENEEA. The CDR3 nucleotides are TGTGCCAGCAGCTTCAGGACAGGGAGCACAGATACGCAGTATTTT. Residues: CASSFRTGSTDTQYF.

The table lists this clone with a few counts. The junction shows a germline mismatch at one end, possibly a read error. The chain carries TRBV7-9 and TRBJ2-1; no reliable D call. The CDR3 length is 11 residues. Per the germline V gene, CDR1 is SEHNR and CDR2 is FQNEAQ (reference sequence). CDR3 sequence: CASNLTASPNF. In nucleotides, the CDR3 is TGTGCCAGCAACTTAACAGCGTCCCCCAACTTC.

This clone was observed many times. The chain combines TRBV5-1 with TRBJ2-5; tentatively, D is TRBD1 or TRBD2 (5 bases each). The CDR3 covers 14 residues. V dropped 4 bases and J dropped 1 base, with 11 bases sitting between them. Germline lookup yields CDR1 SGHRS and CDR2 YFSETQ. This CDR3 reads CASSPGRRQETQYF. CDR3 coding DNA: TGCGCCAGCAGCCCGGGACGGCGCCAAGAGACCCAGTACTTC.

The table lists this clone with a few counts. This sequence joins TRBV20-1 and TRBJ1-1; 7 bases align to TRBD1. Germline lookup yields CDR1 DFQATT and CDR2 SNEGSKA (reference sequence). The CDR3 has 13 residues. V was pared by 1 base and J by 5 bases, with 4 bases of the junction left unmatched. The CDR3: CSARGGGMTEAFF. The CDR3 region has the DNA TGCAGTGCTAGAGGAGGGGGCATGACTGAAGCTTTCTTT.

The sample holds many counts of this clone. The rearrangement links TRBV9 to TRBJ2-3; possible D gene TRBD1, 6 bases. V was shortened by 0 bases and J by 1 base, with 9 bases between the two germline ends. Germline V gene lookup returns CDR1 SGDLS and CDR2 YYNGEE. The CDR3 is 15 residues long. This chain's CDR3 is CASSVEGEGTDTQYF. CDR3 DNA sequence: TGTGCCAGCAGCGTAGAGGGGGAAGGCACAGATACGCAGTATTTT.

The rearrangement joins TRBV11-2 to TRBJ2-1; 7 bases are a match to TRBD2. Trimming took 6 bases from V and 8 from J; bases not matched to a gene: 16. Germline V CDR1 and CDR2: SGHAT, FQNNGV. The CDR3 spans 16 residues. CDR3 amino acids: CASSLSLGPGRDEQFF. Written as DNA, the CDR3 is TGTGCCAGCAGTTTATCCTTGGGGCCTGGGAGGGATGAGCAGTTCTTC. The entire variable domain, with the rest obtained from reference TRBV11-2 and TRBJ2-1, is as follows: EAGVAQSPRYKIIEKRQSVAFWCNPISGHATLYWYQQILGQGPKLLIQFQNNGVVDDSQLPKDRFSAERLKGVDSTLKIQPAKLEDSAVYLCASSLSLGPGRDEQFFGPGTRLTVL.

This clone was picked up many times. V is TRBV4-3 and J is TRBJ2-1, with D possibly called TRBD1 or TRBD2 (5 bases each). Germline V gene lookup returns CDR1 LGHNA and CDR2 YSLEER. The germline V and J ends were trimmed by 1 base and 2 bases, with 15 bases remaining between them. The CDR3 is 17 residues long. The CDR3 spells CASSQAGAYSTYNEQFF. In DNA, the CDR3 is TGCGCCAGCAGCCAAGCCGGGGCATATTCGACCTACAATGAGCAGTTCTTC.

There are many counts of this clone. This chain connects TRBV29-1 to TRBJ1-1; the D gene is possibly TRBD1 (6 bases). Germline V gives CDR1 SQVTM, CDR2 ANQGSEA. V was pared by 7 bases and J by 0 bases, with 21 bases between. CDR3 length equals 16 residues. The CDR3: CSALDPPGGLNTEAFF. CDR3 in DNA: TGCAGCGCCCTTGACCCGCCTGGGGGCTTGAACACTGAAGCTTTCTTT.

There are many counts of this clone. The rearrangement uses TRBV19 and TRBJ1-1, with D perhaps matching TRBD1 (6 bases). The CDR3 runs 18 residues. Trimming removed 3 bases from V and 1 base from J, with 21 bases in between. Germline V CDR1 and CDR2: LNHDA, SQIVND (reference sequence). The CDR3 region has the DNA TGTGCCAGTAGTATGGGGGGTGAGGCAACCAGGGGGAACACTGAAGCTTTCTTT. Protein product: CASSMGGEATRGNTEAFF.

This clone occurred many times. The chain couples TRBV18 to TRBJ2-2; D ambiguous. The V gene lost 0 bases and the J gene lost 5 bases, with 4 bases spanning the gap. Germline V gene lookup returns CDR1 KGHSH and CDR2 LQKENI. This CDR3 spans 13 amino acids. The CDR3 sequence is CASSPPGTGELFF. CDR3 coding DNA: TGTGCCAGCTCACCACCAGGTACCGGGGAGCTGTTTTTT.

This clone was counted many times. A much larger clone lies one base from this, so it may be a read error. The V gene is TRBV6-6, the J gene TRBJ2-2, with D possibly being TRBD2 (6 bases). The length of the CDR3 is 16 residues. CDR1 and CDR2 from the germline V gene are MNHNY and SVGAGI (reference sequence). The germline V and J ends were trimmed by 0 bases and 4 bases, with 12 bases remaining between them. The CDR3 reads CASSYSTGGGTGELFF. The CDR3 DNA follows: TGTGCCAGCAGTTACTCGACCGGGGGAGGCACCGGGGAGCTGTTTTTT.

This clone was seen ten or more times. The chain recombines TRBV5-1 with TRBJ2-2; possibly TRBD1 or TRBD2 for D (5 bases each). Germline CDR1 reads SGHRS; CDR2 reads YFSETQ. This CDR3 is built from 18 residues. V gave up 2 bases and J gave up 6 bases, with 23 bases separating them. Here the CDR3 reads CASSLEPRAGTGPGELFF. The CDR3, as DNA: TGCGCCAGCAGCTTAGAACCCCGGGCAGGGACGGGTCCCGGGGAGCTGTTTTTT.

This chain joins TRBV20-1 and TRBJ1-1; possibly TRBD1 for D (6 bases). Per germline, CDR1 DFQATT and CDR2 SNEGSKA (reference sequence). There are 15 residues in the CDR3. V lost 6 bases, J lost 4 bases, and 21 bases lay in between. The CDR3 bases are TGCAGTGCCTCCATCGGGGCAGGGGCCGCCACTGAAGCTTTCTTT. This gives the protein CSASIGAGAATEAFF.

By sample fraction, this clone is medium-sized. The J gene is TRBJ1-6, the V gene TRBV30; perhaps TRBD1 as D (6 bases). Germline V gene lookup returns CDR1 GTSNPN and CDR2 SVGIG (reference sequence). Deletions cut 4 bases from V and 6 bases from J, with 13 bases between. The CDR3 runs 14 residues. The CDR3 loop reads CAWNDGGRNSPLHF. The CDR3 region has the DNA TGTGCCTGGAATGACGGGGGGCGTAATTCACCCCTCCACTTT.

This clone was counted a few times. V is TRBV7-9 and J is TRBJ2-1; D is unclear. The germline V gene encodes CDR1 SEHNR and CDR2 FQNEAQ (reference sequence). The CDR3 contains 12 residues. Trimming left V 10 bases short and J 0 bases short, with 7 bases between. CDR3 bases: TGTGCCATGTCGAGCTCCTACAATGAGCAGTTCTTC. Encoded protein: CAMSSSYNEQFF.

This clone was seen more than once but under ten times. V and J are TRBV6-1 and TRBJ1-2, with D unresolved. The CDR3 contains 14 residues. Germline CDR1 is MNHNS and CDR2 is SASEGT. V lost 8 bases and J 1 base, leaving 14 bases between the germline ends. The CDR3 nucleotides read TGTGCCAGCGGATCTGAAGGCCGTAACTATGGCTACACCTTC. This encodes CASGSEGRNYGYTF.